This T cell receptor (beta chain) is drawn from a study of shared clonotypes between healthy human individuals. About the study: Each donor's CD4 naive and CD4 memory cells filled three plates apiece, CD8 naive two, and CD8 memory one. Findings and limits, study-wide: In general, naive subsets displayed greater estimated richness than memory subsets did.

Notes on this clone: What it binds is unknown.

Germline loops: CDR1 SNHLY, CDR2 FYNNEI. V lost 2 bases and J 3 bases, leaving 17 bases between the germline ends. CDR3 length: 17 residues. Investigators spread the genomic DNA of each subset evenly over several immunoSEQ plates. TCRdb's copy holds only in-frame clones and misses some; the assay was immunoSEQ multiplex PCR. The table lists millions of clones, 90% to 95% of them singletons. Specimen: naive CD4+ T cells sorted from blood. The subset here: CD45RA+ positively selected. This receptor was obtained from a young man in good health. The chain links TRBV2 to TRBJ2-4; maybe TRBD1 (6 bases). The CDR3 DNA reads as TGTGCCAGCAGTGAAACGACAGGATTGGTGGGCAAAAACATTCAGTACTTC. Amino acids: CASSETTGLVGKNIQYF.